The 11 T cell receptor beta chains below come from one sample, sequenced in a study of cytomegalovirus exposure and HLA in healthy donors. Vbeta (60) and Jbeta (13) primers were used in the PCR. Assay: immunoSEQ multiplex PCR; the TCRdb copy retains only in-frame clones and omits some. The sample includes some 130,000 clones, approximately 80% of them seen just once. Specimen: PBMCs. Every receptor here comes from a male donor in good health and CMV-seropositive.

This CDR3 is CASSPRDTFSYEQYF. The CDR3 nucleotides read TGTGCCAGCAGCCCTCGGGACACCTTCTCCTACGAGCAGTACTTC. The chain links TRBV4-2 to TRBJ2-7; perhaps TRBD1 as D (6 bases). CDR1 is LGHNA and CDR2 is YNFKEQ in the germline V gene. There are 15 residues in the CDR3. Trimming pared 4 bases from V and 0 bases from J, leaving 13 bases between.

The chain is built from TRBV14 and TRBJ2-3, with no clear D. Looked up from germline, CDR1 is SGHDN and CDR2 is FVKESK. The CDR3 loop spans 13 amino acids. Trimming removed 6 bases at V and 0 bases at J, with 7 bases between. CDR3 region: CASSPSSTDTQYF. The DNA of the CDR3 is TGTGCCAGCAGTCCCTCCAGCACAGATACGCAGTATTTT. The whole variable domain, remainder taken from reference TRBV14 and TRBJ2-3, is EAGVTQFPSHSVIEKGQTVTLRCDPISGHDNLYWYRRVMGKEIKFLLHFVKESKQDESGMPNNRFLAERTGGTYSTLKVQPAELEDSGVYFCASSPSSTDTQYFGPGTRLTVL.

This clone was recorded only once. The CDR3 region has the DNA TGTGCCAGCAGTCACAACGGGAGGGCCGGGGGTAGGTATGAGCAGTTCTTC. This codes for CASSHNGRAGGRYEQFF. The genes are TRBV27 and TRBJ2-1; 8 bases map to TRBD2. CDR3 length: 17 residues. Per germline, CDR1 MNHEY and CDR2 SMNVEV (reference sequence). The J segment lost 8 bases and the V segment lost 5 bases, leaving 17 bases of the junction unmatched.

The chain has TRBV6-4 and TRBJ2-2; the D gene is possibly TRBD1 (6 bases). Trimming removed 6 bases at V and 5 bases at J, with 10 bases between. The CDR3 is 13 amino acids. From germline, CDR1 is MRHNA and CDR2 SNTAGT. As DNA, the CDR3 is TGTGCCAGCAGGGGGGCCGAAACCGGGGAGCTGTTTTTT. It specifies CASRGAETGELFF.

The chain carries TRBV28 and TRBJ2-3; 7 nucleotides line up with TRBD2. This CDR3 region has 15 residues. Germline V gene data show CDR1 as MDHEN and CDR2 as SYDVKM. Germline trimming cut 2 bases from V and 3 bases from J; bases unmatched to any gene: 5. In DNA, the CDR3 is TGTGCCAGCAGTTTAGGGGGGGGTATGACAGATACGCAGTATTTT. It is translated as CASSLGGGMTDTQYF.

This clone was observed a few times. The chain carries TRBV18 and TRBJ1-2; TRBD1 agrees at 7 bases. Looked up from germline, CDR1 is KGHSH and CDR2 is LQKENI. The junction had 5 bases not matched to a gene; V was cut back by 2 bases and J by 2 bases. The CDR3 spans 15 residues. The CDR3, as DNA: TGTGCCAGCTCACCAATGGGACAGCTGAACTATGGCTACACCTTC. Its protein is CASSPMGQLNYGYTF.

V is TRBV28 and J is TRBJ1-5; 8 positions agree with TRBD1. This CDR3 is 14 amino acids long. J lost 6 bases, V lost 8 bases, and 9 bases had no gene match. Germline CDR1 and CDR2: MDHEN and SYDVKM. In DNA form, the CDR3 reads TGTGCCAGCGACCAAACAGGGGGGGGTCAGCCCCAGCATTTT. Its protein product is CASDQTGGGQPQHF.

The chain links TRBV5-1 to TRBJ2-1; D may be TRBD2 (6 bases). CDR3 length equals 15 residues. The V end was cut by 8 bases, the J end by 7 bases, with 22 bases between. CDR1 SGHRS and CDR2 YFSETQ come from the germline V gene. CDR3 DNA: TGCGCCAGTGAAGGGAGAGGAGCGGGTTTAAATGAGCAGTTCTTC. This codes for CASEGRGAGLNEQFF.

This clone occurred a few times. The same CDR3 arises from other DNA sequences in this sample as well. The chain has TRBV11-3 and TRBJ2-6; D gene unclear. Germline values: CDR1 SGHNT, CDR2 YENEEA. The CDR3 is 15 residues long. Trimming stripped 3 bases from V and 0 bases from J, with 6 bases between. This CDR3 is CASSFSGSGANVLTF. For the CDR3, the DNA is TGTGCCAGCAGCTTTTCCGGCTCTGGGGCCAACGTCCTGACTTTC.

The chain has TRBV29-1 and TRBJ2-5; 10 bases are shared with TRBD2. The germline gives CDR1 SQVTM, CDR2 ANQGSEA. The junction had 12 bases not matched to a gene; V was cut back by 1 base and J by 4 bases. The CDR3 sequence is 17 residues long. The chain's CDR3 is CSVEAIQGLASLETQYF. The CDR3 DNA is TGCAGCGTTGAAGCCATACAGGGACTAGCGAGTCTAGAGACCCAGTACTTC. Full variable domain (remainder filled in from reference TRBV29-1 and TRBJ2-5): SAVISQKPSRDICQRGTSLTIQCQVDSQVTMMFWYRQQPGQSLTLIATANQGSEATYESGFVIDKFPISRPNLTFSTLTVSNMSPEDSSIYLCSVEAIQGLASLETQYFGPGTRLLVL.

This rearrangement joins TRBV7-6 to TRBJ2-5; a possible D gene is TRBD2 (6 bases). Trimming shortened V by 6 bases and J by 3 bases, and 14 bases separated the two germline ends. The CDR3 has 14 residues. CDR1 and CDR2 from the germline V gene are SGHVS and FNYEAQ. CDR3: CASSLFREKETQYF. The CDR3 DNA sequence: TGTGCCAGCAGTTTGTTTCGGGAGAAAGAGACCCAGTACTTC. Drawing the rest from reference TRBV7-6 and TRBJ2-5, the complete variable domain is GAGVSQSPRYKVTKRGQDVALRCDPISGHVSLYWYRQALGQGPEFLTYFNYEAQQDKSGLPNDRFSAERPEGSISTLTIQRTEQRDSAMYRCASSLFREKETQYFGPGTRLLVL.